The clone carrying this T cell receptor beta chain was detected many times. No antigen is known for it. The data were taken from a study of T-cell reconstitution after alpha-beta-depleted transplantation in children. Germline lookup yields CDR1 ENHRY and CDR2 SYGVKD. The CDR3 covers 18 residues. V lost 7 bases and J lost 2; bases outside the gene matches: 17. Unique molecular identifiers tagged the TCRbeta library. Via MiXCR, TCRdb re-called the PCR reads, giving one row per CDR3 protein. The table records about 5,800 distinct CDR3 sequences, about 16% of them present only once. General study results and limits: From newly produced T cells came most of the T-cell counts and diversity one year after transplant. It was surviving recipient T cells and thymic progenitors that gave some patients high TCRbeta diversity at day 60. Reports say that about two months after transplant, the alpha-beta T cells came out of several hundred graft clones that had expanded.

The receptor comes from a patient aged 2-10 years who had a stem cell transplant for inherited bone marrow failure, so the T cells may come from the graft donor. This specimen was PBMCs, mostly from graft donor cells, taken 180 days after TCRalphabeta/CD19-depleted stem cell transplant. V and J are TRBV10-3 and TRBJ2-7; the match to TRBD1 covers 10 bases. CDR3: CAITPFRDRGGAAYEQYF. CDR3 sequence (DNA): TGTGCCATCACCCCGTTCCGGGACAGGGGAGGAGCTGCCTACGAGCAGTACTTC.